These 17 T cell receptor beta chains were all obtained from the same sample, sequenced in a study of T cells in Graves' hyperthyroidism and ophthalmopathy. TCR beta CDR3 regions were amplified from RNA transcripts. A first-round RT-PCR of the TCR CDR3 used the HTBI primer set. TCRdb re-analysed the multiplex PCR reads in MiXCR, keeping a single row per CDR3 protein. The sample lists 300,000 to 450,000 distinct CDR3 sequences; 20% to 25% were seen once. What was sequenced was blood. The receptors were sampled from a man aged 50-60 years with Graves' hyperthyroidism.

The rearrangement uses TRBV3-1 and TRBJ2-1; 7 bases align to TRBD1. J gave up 3 bases and V 4 bases, and 6 bases lay outside the gene matches. The CDR3 contains 15 residues. Per the germline V gene, CDR1 is LGHDT and CDR2 is YNNKEL (reference sequence). CDR3 bases: TGTGCCAGCAGCCCTCAAGACAGGGTCTACAATGAGCAGTTCTTC. Protein product: CASSPQDRVYNEQFF.

This clonotype is a singleton in its sample. The V gene is TRBV5-1, the J gene TRBJ2-3, with a tentative D call TRBD2 (5 bases). The germline V and J ends were trimmed by 7 bases and 4 bases, with 16 bases remaining between them. CDR3 length: 14 residues. Germline assignment: CDR1 SGHRS and CDR2 YFSETQ. CDR3 in DNA: TGCGCCAGCTCGCGGACTGTAGGAGCAGATACGCAGTATTTT. Translation gives CASSRTVGADTQYF.

The chain links TRBV10-1 to TRBJ2-3; D call uncertain. V gave up 4 bases and J gave up 6 bases, with 11 bases separating them. This CDR3 region has 13 residues. CDR1 WNHNN and CDR2 SYGVQD come from the germline V gene (reference sequence). CDR3 nucleotides: TGCGCCAGCAGTGTCTTCCGTGGGGATACGCAGTATTTT. Encoded protein: CASSVFRGDTQYF.

The table lists this clonotype with a few counts. CDR3 nucleotides: TGCGCCAGCAGCCAAGCCAGGGCAAGGGAGCAGTACTTC. As protein: CASSQARAREQYF. The chain has TRBV4-1 and TRBJ2-7, with D perhaps matching TRBD1 (5 bases). This CDR3 region has 13 residues. V was pared by 1 base and J by 7 bases, with 11 bases between. CDR1 is MGHRA and CDR2 is YSYEKL in the germline V gene.

With respect to this clonotype: This may come from a read error, since a much larger clone is one base off. The V and J genes are TRBV20-1 and TRBJ2-3; D gene ambiguous. Germline CDR1 DFQATT, CDR2 SNEGSKA (reference sequence). This CDR3 is built from 11 residues. The V end lost 3 bases, the J end lost 2 bases, and 3 bases lay between the germline ends. The CDR3 is CSASLTDTQYF. DNA for the CDR3: TGCAGTGCTAGTCTCACAGATACGCAGTATTTT.

This chain joins TRBV6-1 and TRBJ2-7; D is unclear. Trimming left V 5 bases short and J 3 bases short, with 11 bases between. CDR1 MNHNS and CDR2 SASEGT come from the germline V gene. This CDR3 has 13 amino acids. For the CDR3, the DNA is TGTGCCAGCAGTCTATCCAGTGGCTACGAGCAGTACTTC. Translation gives CASSLSSGYEQYF.

The V call is TRBV20-1, the J call TRBJ2-7, with D tentatively TRBD2 (6 bases). The CDR3 covers 12 residues. Trimming cost V 1 base and J 9 bases, with 13 bases left between them. The germline gives CDR1 DFQATT, CDR2 SNEGSKA (reference sequence). Here the CDR3 reads CSARVGGPAQYF. CDR3 in DNA: TGCAGTGCTAGAGTCGGAGGGCCGGCGCAGTACTTC.

With regard to this clonotype: A junction end diverges from the germline sequence, so it may reflect a read error. The gene calls are TRBV14 and TRBJ2-7; 8 bases fit TRBD1. CDR1 SGHDN and CDR2 FVKESK come from the germline V gene. This CDR3 region has 17 residues. The chain's CDR3 is CASGQARGLALDYEQYF. The CDR3 coding sequence is TGTGCCAGCGGCCAGGCCAGGGGGCTCGCTCTTGACTACGAGCAGTACTTC.

The chain joins TRBV7-8 to TRBJ2-1; 10 nucleotides agree with TRBD1. Per the germline V gene, CDR1 is SGHVS and CDR2 is FQNEAQ. This CDR3 contains 16 residues. V dropped 6 bases and J dropped 8; count of bases not matched to a gene: 13. In DNA, the CDR3 is TGTGCCAGCAGGCTTACGGACAGGGGGATCAATTATGAGCAGTTCTTC. This codes for CASRLTDRGINYEQFF.

V gene TRBV6-1 combines with J gene TRBJ2-3, with TRBD2 identical over 9 bases. The CDR3 spans 14 residues. Per germline, CDR1 MNHNS and CDR2 SASEGT. V lost 10 bases, J lost 5 bases, and 10 bases stayed unmatched. Written as DNA, the CDR3 is TGTGCCACCCTCCGTGAAGCGGGAGGAGATACGCAGTATTTT. It translates to CATLREAGGDTQYF.

This clonotype was counted at least ten times. The chain carries TRBV18 and TRBJ1-5; 7 bases fit TRBD1. V was clipped by 2 bases and J by 4 bases; unmatched bases: 5. In germline, CDR1 is KGHSH, CDR2 LQKENI. This CDR3 has 15 amino acids. CDR3 sequence (DNA): TGTGCCAGCTCACCAGACAGGGCCTCGAATCAGCCCCAGCATTTT. Translating it yields CASSPDRASNQPQHF.

The chain joins TRBV20-1 to TRBJ1-5; TRBD1 agrees at 9 bases. Trimming removed 5 bases from V and 4 bases from J; junction bases left unmatched: 12. This CDR3 comprises 16 residues. CDR1 and CDR2 from the germline V gene are DFQATT and SNEGSKA (reference sequence). CDR3 coding DNA: TGCAGTGCTCCCCGCCGGGGACAGGGTGTAAATCAGCCCCAGCATTTT. Translation: CSAPRRGQGVNQPQHF.

This clonotype was counted only a few times. The chain is built from TRBV20-1 and TRBJ2-7; D is undetermined. Trimming pared 3 bases from V and 0 bases from J, leaving 9 bases between. The germline CDR1 and CDR2 sequences are DFQATT and SNEGSKA (reference sequence). The CDR3 is made up of 13 amino acids. DNA of the CDR3: TGCAGTGCTAGTCTGCTTGGCTCCTACGAGCAGTACTTC. Translation: CSASLLGSYEQYF.

At least ten counts were recorded for this clonotype. The rearrangement joins TRBV28 to TRBJ2-1, with D unclear. Per germline, CDR1 MDHEN and CDR2 SYDVKM. The CDR3 is 13 residues long. The germline V and J ends were trimmed by 3 bases and 4 bases, with 7 bases remaining between them. The CDR3 region is CASSLEGYNEQFF. The CDR3, as DNA: TGTGCCAGCAGTTTGGAAGGTTACAATGAGCAGTTCTTC.

The genes are TRBV30 and TRBJ2-5, with D possibly being TRBD2 (6 bases). Germline V gives CDR1 GTSNPN, CDR2 SVGIG (reference sequence). CDR3 length: 15 residues. V lost 0 bases to trimming and J lost 4 bases, with 15 bases between them. CDR3 sequence: CAWSVRRAFSETQYF. CDR3 sequence (DNA): TGTGCCTGGAGTGTAAGGAGGGCATTTTCAGAGACCCAGTACTTC.

This clonotype was counted at least ten times. The chain recombines TRBV18 with TRBJ1-1, with 10 nucleotides matching TRBD1. Germline V lookup: CDR1 KGHSH, CDR2 LQKENI. V was pared by 5 bases and J by 4 bases, with 1 base of the junction left unmatched. The CDR3 totals 13 residues. CDR3 amino acids: CASSDRGPTEAFF. CDR3 in DNA: TGTGCCAGCTCAGACAGGGGGCCCACTGAAGCTTTCTTT.

This sequence joins TRBV19 and TRBJ2-5; TRBD2 agrees at 7 bases. Germline loops: CDR1 LNHDA, CDR2 SQIVND (reference sequence). The V gene end was trimmed by 3 bases and the J gene end by 5 bases; junction bases not matched to a gene: 12. The CDR3 length is 16 residues. CDR3 coding DNA: TGTGCCAGTAGTATGATGGGGAGCTCGCGGGGGGAGACCCAGTACTTC. Amino acid sequence: CASSMMGSSRGETQYF.